This T cell receptor (beta chain) was recovered during a study of blood T cell repertoires in COVID-19. The assay was immunoSEQ multiplex PCR, and TCRdb's table has in-frame clones only and misses some. The sample records a few hundred thousand clones, more than 75% being singletons. The CDR3 consists of 14 residues. With 3 bases removed from V and 4 bases from J, the gap between germline ends came to 12 bases. Per germline, CDR1 SGHRS and CDR2 YFSETQ. Sequenced input: PBMCs or T cells enriched from blood (not recorded which). This sequence joins TRBV5-1 and TRBJ2-3, with D tentatively TRBD2 (7 bases). This TCR was sampled from a woman aged 50 to 60 who had recovered from COVID-19. CDR3 protein: CASSYKGGADTQYF. The CDR3 DNA is TGCGCCAGCAGCTACAAGGGGGGGGCAGATACGCAGTATTTT. The whole variable domain, filled in from reference TRBV5-1 and TRBJ2-3, reads KAGVTQTPRYLIKTRGQQVTLSCSPISGHRSVSWYQQTPGQGLQFLFEYFSETQRNKGNFPGRFSGRQFSNSRSEMNVSTLELGDSALYLCASSYKGGADTQYFGPGTRLTVL.